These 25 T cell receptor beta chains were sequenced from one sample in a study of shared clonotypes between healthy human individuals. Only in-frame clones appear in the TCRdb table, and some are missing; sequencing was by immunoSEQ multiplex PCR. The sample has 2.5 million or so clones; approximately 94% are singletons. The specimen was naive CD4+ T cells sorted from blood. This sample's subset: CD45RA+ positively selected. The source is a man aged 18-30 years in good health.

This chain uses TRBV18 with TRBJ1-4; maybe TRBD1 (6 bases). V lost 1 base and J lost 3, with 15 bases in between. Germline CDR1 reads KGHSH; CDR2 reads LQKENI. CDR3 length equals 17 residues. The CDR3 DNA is TGTGCCAGCTCACCACGCCTAGGGGGGAAGGCTAATGAAAAACTGTTTTTT. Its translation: CASSPRLGGKANEKLFF.

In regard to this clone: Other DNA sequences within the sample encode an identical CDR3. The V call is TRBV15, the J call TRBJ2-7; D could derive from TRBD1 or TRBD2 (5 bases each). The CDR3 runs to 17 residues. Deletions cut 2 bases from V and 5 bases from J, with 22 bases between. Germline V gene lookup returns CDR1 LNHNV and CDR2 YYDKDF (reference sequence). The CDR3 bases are TGTGCCACCAGCAGAAGCGACGAGGGGCCTGCTTACCACGAGCAGTACTTC. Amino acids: CATSRSDEGPAYHEQYF.

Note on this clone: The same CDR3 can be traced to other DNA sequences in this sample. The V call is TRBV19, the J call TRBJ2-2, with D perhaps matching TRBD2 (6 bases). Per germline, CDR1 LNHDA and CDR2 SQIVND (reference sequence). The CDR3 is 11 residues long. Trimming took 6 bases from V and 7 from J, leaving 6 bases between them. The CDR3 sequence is CASSGGGELFF. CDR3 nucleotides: TGTGCCAGTAGCGGGGGCGGGGAGCTGTTTTTT.

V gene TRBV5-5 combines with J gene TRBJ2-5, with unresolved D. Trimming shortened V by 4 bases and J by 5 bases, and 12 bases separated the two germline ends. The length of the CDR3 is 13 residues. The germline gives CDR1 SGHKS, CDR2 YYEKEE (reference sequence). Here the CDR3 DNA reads TGTGCCAGCAGCAGGACCGAGTCGGAGACCCAGTACTTC. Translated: CASSRTESETQYF. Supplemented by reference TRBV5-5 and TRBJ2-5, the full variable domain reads DAGVTQSPTHLIKTRGQQVTLRCSPISGHKSVSWYQQVLGQGPQFIFQYYEKEERGRGNFPDRFSARQFPNYSSELNVNALLLGDSALYLCASSRTESETQYFGPGTRLLVL.

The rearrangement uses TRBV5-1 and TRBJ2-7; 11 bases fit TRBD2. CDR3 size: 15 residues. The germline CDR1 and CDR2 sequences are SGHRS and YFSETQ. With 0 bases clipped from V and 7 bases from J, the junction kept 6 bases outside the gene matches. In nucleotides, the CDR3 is TGCGCCAGCAGCTTGGGGGGGACTAGCGGCTTGGAGCAGTACTTC. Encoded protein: CASSLGGTSGLEQYF.

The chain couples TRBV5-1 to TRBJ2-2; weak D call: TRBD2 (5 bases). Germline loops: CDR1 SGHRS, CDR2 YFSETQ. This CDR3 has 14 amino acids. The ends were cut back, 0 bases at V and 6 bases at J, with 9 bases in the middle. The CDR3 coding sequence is TGCGCCAGCAGCTTGGCCGGGGATCCCGGGGAGCTGTTTTTT. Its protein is CASSLAGDPGELFF.

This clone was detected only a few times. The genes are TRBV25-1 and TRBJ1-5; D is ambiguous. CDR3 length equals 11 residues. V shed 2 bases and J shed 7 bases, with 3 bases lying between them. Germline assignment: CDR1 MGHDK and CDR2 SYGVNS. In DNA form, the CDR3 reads TGTGCCAGCAGTGAAAGGCAGCCCCAGCATTTT. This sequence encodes CASSERQPQHF. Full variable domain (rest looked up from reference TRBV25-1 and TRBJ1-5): EADIYQTPRYLVIGTGKKITLECSQTMGHDKMYWYQQDPGMELHLIHYSYGVNSTEKGDLSSESTVSRIRTEHFPLTLESARPSHTSQYLCASSERQPQHFGDGTRLSIL.

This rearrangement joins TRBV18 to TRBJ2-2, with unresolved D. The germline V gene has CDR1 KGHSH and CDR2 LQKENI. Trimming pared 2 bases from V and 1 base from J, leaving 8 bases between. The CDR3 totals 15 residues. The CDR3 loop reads CASSPVPQNTGELFF. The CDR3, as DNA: TGTGCCAGCTCACCAGTTCCCCAGAACACCGGGGAGCTGTTTTTT.

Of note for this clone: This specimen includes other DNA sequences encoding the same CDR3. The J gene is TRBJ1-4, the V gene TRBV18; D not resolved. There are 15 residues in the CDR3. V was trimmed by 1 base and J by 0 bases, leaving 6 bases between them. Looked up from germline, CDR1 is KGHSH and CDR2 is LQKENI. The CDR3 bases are TGTGCCAGCTCACCACGGGGTTCAACTAATGAAAAACTGTTTTTT. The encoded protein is CASSPRGSTNEKLFF.

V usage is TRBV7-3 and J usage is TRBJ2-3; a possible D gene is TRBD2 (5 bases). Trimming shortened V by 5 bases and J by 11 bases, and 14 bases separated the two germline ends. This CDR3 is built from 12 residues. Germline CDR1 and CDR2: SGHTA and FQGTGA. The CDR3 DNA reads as TGTGCCAGCAGCCAAGACGGGGTAAAGCAGTATTTT. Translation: CASSQDGVKQYF.

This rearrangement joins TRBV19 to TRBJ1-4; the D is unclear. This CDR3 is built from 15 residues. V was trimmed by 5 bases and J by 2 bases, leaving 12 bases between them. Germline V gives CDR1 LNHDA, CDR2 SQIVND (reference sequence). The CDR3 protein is CASSEWSPTNEKLFF. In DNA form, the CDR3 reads TGTGCCAGTAGTGAATGGTCACCTACTAATGAAAAACTGTTTTTT. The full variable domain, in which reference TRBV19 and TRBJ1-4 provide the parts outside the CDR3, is DGGITQSPKYLFRKEGQNVTLSCEQNLNHDAMYWYRQDPGQGLRLIYYSQIVNDFQKGDIAEGYSVSREKKESFPLTVTSAQKNPTAFYLCASSEWSPTNEKLFFGSGTQLSVL.

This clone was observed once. CDR3 amino acids: CASSPLGNNEQFF. CDR3 sequence (DNA): TGTGCCAGCAGCCCCCTCGGGAACAATGAGCAGTTCTTC. This chain joins TRBV9 and TRBJ2-1, with D maybe TRBD2 (5 bases). V shed 4 bases and J shed 5 bases, with 10 bases lying between them. Germline CDR1 and CDR2: SGDLS and YYNGEE. The CDR3 is 13 residues long.

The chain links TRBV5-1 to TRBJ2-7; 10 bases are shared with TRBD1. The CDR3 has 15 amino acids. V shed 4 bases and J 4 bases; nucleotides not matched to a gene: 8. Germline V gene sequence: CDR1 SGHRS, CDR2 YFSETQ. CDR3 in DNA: TGCGCCAGCAGCCTGACAGGGGGCGGATCTTACGAGCAGTACTTC. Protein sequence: CASSLTGGGSYEQYF. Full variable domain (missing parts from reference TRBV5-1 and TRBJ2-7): KAGVTQTPRYLIKTRGQQVTLSCSPISGHRSVSWYQQTPGQGLQFLFEYFSETQRNKGNFPGRFSGRQFSNSRSEMNVSTLELGDSALYLCASSLTGGGSYEQYFGPGTRLTVT.

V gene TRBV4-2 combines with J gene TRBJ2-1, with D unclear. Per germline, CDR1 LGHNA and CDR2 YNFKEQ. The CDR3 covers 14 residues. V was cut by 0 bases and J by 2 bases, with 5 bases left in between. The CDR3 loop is CASSQEGAYNEQFF. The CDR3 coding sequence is TGTGCCAGCAGCCAAGAGGGTGCCTACAATGAGCAGTTCTTC.

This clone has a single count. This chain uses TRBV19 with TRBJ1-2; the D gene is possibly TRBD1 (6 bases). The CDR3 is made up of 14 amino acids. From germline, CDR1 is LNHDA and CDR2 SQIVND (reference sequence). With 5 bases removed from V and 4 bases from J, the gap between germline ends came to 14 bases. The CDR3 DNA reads TGTGCCAGTAGTTTAGGGGGTATCAGCTATGGCTACACCTTC. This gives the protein CASSLGGISYGYTF.

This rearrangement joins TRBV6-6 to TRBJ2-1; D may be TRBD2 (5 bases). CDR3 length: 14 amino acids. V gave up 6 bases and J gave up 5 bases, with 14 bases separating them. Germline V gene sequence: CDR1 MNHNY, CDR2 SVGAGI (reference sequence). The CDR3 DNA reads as TGTGCCAGCAGGGAAAGGGAGTCTCACAATGAGCAGTTCTTC. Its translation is CASRERESHNEQFF.

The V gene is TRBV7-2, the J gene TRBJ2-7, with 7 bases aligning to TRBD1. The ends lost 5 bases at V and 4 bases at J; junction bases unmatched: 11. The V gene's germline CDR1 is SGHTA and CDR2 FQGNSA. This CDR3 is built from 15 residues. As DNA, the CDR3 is TGTGCCAGCAGCGTCGGGACAGCGCTCGGGTACGAGCAGTACTTC. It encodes CASSVGTALGYEQYF.

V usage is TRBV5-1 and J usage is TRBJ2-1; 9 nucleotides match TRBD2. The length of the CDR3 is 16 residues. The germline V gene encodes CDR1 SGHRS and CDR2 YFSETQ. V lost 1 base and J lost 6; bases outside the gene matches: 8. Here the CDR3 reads CASSLFAGLASNEQFF. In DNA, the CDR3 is TGCGCCAGCAGCTTGTTCGCGGGACTAGCCTCCAATGAGCAGTTCTTC.

In DNA, the CDR3 is TGTGCCAGCAGCCTCCGCCACGAGCAGTACTTC. It specifies CASSLRHEQYF. The chain recombines TRBV13 with TRBJ2-7; no clear D gene. Per the germline V gene, CDR1 is PRHDT and CDR2 is FYEKMQ (reference sequence). Trimming took off 5 bases at V and 5 bases at J, with 7 bases between the two ends. The CDR3 loop spans 11 amino acids. The full variable domain, completed using reference TRBV13 and TRBJ2-7, is AAGVIQSPRHLIKEKRETATLKCYPIPRHDTVYWYQQGPGQDPQFLISFYEKMQSDKGSIPDRFSAQQFSDYHSELNMSSLELGDSALYFCASSLRHEQYFGPGTRLTVT.

The CDR3 DNA reads TGCAGCGTTGAGGAGGGAAGCCATGGCTACACCTTC. Protein sequence: CSVEEGSHGYTF. The chain uses TRBV29-1 and TRBJ1-2; D is uncertain. Germline values: CDR1 SQVTM, CDR2 ANQGSEA. The V end was cut by 3 bases, the J end by 6 bases, with 11 bases between. The CDR3 extends over 12 amino acids. Combining the CDR3 with reference TRBV29-1 and TRBJ1-2 gives the whole variable domain SAVISQKPSRDICQRGTSLTIQCQVDSQVTMMFWYRQQPGQSLTLIATANQGSEATYESGFVIDKFPISRPNLTFSTLTVSNMSPEDSSIYLCSVEEGSHGYTFGSGTRLTVV.

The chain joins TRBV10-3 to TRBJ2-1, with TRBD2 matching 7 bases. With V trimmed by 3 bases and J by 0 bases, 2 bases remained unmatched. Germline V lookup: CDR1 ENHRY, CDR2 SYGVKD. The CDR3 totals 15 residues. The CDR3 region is CAISDTGGSYNEQFF. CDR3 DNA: TGTGCCATCAGTGATACGGGGGGCTCCTACAATGAGCAGTTCTTC.

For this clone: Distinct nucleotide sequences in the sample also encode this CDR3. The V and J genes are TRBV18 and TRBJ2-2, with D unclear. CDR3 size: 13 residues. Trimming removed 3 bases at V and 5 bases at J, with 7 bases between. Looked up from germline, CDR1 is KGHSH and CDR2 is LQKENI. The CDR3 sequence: CASSPLGTGELFF. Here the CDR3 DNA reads TGTGCCAGCTCACCCCTAGGTACCGGGGAGCTGTTTTTT.

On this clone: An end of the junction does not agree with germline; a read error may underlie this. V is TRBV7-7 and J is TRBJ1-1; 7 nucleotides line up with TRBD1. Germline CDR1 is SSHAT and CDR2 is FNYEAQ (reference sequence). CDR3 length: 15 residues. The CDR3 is CASSSRDSMNTEAFF. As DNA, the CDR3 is TGTGCTAGCAGCTCGCGGGACAGCATGAACACTGAAGCTTTCTTT.

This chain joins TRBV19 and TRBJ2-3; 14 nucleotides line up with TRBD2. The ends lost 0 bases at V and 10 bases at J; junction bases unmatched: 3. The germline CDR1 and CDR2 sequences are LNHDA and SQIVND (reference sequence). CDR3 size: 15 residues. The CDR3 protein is CASSIEGLAGAAQYF. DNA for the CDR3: TGTGCCAGTAGTATAGAGGGACTAGCGGGGGCGGCGCAGTATTTT.

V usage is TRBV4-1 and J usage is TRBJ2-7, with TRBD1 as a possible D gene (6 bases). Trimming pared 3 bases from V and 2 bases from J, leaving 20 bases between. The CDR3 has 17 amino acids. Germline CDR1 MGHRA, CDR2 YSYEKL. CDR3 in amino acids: CASSHPSTGAQTYEQYF. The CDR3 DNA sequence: TGCGCCAGCAGCCACCCTTCGACAGGTGCTCAAACCTACGAGCAGTACTTC.